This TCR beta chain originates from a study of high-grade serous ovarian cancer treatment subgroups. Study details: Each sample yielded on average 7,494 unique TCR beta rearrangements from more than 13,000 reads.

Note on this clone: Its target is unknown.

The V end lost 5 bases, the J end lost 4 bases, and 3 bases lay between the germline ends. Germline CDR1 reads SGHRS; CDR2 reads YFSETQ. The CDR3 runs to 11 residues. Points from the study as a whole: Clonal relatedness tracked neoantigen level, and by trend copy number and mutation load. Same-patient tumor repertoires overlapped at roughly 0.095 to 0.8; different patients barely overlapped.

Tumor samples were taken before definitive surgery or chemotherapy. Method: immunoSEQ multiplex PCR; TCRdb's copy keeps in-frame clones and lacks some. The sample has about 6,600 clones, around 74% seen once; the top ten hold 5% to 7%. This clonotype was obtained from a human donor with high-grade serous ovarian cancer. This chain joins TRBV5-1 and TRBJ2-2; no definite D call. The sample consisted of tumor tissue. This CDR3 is CASRSTGELFF. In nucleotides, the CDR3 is TGCGCCAGCAGGAGCACCGGGGAGCTGTTTTTT. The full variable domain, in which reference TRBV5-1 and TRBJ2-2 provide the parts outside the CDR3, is KAGVTQTPRYLIKTRGQQVTLSCSPISGHRSVSWYQQTPGQGLQFLFEYFSETQRNKGNFPGRFSGRQFSNSRSEMNVSTLELGDSALYLCASRSTGELFFGEGSRLTVL.